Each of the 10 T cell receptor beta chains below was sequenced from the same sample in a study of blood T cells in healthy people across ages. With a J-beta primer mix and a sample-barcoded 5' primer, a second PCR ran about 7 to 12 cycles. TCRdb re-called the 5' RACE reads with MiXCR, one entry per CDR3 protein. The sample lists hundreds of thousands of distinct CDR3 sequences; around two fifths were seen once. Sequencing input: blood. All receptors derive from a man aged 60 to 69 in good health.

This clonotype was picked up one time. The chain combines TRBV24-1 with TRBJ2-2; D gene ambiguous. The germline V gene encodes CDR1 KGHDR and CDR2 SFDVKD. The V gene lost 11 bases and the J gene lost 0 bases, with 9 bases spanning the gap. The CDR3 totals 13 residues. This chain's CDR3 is CASEETNTGELFF. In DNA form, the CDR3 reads TGTGCCAGCGAAGAGACGAACACCGGGGAGCTGTTTTTT.

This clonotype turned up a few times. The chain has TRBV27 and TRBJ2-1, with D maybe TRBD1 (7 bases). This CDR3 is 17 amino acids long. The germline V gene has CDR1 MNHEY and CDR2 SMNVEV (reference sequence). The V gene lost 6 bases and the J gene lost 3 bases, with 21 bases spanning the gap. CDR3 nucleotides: TGTGCCAGCAGCCTAGACAGACTAGGACAGGACTACAATGAGCAGTTCTTC. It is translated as CASSLDRLGQDYNEQFF.

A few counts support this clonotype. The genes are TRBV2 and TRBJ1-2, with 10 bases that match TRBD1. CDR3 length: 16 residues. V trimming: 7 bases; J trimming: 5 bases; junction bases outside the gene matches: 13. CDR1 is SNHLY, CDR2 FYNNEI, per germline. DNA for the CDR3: TGTGCCAGCACTCGGGACAGGGGTTTAACTACTTATGGCTACACCTTC. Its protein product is CASTRDRGLTTYGYTF. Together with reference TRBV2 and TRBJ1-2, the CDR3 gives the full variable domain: EPEVTQTPSHQVTQMGQEVILRCVPISNHLYFYWYRQILGQKVEFLVSFYNNEISEKSEIFDDQFSVERPDGSNFTLKIRSTKLEDSAMYFCASTRDRGLTTYGYTFGSGTRLTVV.

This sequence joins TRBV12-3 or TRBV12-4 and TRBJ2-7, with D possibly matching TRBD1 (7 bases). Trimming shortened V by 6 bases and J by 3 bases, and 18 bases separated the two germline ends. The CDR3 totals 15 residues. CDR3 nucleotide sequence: TGTGCCAGCAGACAGGGGACTCCTTCTGTCTACGAGCAGTACTTC. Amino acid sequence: CASRQGTPSVYEQYF.

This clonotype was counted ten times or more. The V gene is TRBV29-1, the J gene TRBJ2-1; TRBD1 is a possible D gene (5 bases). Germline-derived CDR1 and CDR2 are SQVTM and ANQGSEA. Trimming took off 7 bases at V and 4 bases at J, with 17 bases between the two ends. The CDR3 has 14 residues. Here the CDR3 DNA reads TGCAGCGCAGAAGGGGTGGGTGTTTACAATGAGCAGTTCTTC. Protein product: CSAEGVGVYNEQFF.

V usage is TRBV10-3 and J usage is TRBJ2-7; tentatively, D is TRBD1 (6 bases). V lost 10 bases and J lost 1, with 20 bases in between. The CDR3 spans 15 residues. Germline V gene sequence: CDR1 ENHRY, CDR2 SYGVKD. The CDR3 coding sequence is TGTGCCAGTAGAGAGGGGGACGGTCTTTCCTACGAGCAGTACTTC. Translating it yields CASREGDGLSYEQYF.

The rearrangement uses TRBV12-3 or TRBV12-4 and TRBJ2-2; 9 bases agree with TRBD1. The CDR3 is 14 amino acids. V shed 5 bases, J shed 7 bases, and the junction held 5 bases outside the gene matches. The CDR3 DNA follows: TGTGCCAGCAGTGGGGACAGGGCGGACGGGGAGCTGTTTTTT. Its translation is CASSGDRADGELFF.

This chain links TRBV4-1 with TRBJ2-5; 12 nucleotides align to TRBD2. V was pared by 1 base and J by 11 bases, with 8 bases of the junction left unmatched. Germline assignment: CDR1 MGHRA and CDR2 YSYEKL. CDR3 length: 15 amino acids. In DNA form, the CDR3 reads TGCGCCAGCAGCCAAGGGACTAGCGGGGTCAATGAGCAGTACTTC. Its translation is CASSQGTSGVNEQYF.

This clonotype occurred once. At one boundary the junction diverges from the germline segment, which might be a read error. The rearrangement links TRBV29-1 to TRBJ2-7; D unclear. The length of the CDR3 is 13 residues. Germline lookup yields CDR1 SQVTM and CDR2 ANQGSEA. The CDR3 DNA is TGCAGCGGTGAAGCTGGGGTGGTCTACGAGCAGTACTTC. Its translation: CSGEAGVVYEQYF.

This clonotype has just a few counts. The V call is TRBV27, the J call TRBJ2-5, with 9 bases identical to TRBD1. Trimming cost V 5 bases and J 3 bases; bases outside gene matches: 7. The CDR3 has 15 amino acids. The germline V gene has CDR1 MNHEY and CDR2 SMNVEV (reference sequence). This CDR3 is CASSTGDRVKETQYF. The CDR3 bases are TGTGCCAGCAGTACCGGGGACAGGGTGAAAGAGACCCAGTACTTC.